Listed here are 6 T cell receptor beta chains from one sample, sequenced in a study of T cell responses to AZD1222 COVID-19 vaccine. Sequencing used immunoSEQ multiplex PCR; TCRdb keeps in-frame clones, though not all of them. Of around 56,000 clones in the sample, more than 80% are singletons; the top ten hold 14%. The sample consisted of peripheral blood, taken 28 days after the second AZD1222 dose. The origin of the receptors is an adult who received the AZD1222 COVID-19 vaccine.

The CDR3 DNA reads TGTGCCAGTAGTACGCAGGGTGGACCCTACGAGCAGTACTTC. This gives the protein CASSTQGGPYEQYF. The chain carries TRBV19 and TRBJ2-7; perhaps TRBD1 as D (5 bases). The CDR3 sequence is 14 residues long. V was shortened by 4 bases and J by 2 bases, with 12 bases between the two germline ends. The germline CDR1 and CDR2 sequences are LNHDA and SQIVND (reference sequence).

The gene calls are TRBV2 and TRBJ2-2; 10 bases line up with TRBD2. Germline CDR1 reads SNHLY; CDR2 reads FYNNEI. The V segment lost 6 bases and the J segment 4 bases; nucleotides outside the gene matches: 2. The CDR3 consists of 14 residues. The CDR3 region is CASRGLAATGELFF. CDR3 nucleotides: TGTGCCAGCAGAGGACTAGCGGCCACCGGGGAGCTGTTTTTT.

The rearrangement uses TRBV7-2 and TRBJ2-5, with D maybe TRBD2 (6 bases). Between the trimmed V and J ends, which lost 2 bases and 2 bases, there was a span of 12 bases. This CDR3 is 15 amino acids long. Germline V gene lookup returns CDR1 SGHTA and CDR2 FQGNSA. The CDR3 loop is CASSLLASEQETQYF. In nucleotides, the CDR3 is TGTGCCAGCAGCTTATTGGCTAGCGAGCAAGAGACCCAGTACTTC.

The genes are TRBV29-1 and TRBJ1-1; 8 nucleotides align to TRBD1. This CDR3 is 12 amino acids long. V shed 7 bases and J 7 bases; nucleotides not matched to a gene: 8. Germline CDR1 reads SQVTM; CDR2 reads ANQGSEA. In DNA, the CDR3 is TGCAGCGATCGGACAGGGTTAGTTGAAGCTTTCTTT. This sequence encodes CSDRTGLVEAFF.

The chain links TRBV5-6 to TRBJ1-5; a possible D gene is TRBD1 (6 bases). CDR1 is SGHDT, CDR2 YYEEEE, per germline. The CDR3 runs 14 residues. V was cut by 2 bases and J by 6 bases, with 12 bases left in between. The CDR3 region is CASSFKGGVQPQHF. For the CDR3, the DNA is TGTGCCAGCAGCTTTAAAGGGGGAGTTCAGCCCCAGCATTTT.

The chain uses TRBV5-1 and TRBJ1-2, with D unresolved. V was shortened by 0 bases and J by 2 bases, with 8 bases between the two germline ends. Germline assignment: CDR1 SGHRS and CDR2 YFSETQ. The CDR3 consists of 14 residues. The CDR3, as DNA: TGCGCCAGCAGCTTGGATGAGAGAAACTATGGCTACACCTTC. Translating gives CASSLDERNYGYTF. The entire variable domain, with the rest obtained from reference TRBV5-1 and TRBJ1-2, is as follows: KAGVTQTPRYLIKTRGQQVTLSCSPISGHRSVSWYQQTPGQGLQFLFEYFSETQRNKGNFPGRFSGRQFSNSRSEMNVSTLELGDSALYLCASSLDERNYGYTFGSGTRLTVV.